A selection of T cell receptor beta chains follows, all from one sample in a study of CD8 T cells in Susac syndrome. Each CDR3 protein is one row after TCRdb ran MiXCR on the immunoSEQ multiplex PCR reads. The table includes more than 120,000 distinct CDR3 sequences, approximately 93% detected once. Specimen: CD4+ T cells from PBMCs. The receptors originated from a human donor in good health. CDR3s include the opening cysteine and the closing phenylalanine or tryptophan. The order of the fields is clone size, CDR3 length, V gene, J gene, D gene, CDR3 DNA, CDR3 protein. A D gene is named only where the DNA matches it firmly. Clone size, where shown, is once, few, many, or a class for clones that have expanded.

NA,17,TRBV24-1,TRBJ2-5,NA,TGTGCCACCAGTGAGAAAACTCTGGGATATAAGCAAGAGACCCAGTACTTC,CATSEKTLGYKQETQYF
few,12,TRBV5-6,TRBJ2-7,NA,TGTGCCAGCAGCTCAGGGGACTACGAGCAGTACTTC,CASSSGDYEQYF
NA,16,TRBV2,TRBJ2-4,TRBD1,TGTGCCAGCAGTGGTCGGGACAGGGTATCCAAAAACATTCAGTACTTC,CASSGRDRVSKNIQYF
NA,15,TRBV7-9,TRBJ2-7,NA,TGTGCCAGCAGCTTAGACGGGACATCTACCTACGAGCAGTACTTC,CASSLDGTSTYEQYF
NA,14,TRBV29-1,TRBJ2-3,TRBD2,TGCAGCGTTGAACCCCTAGCGGGACCAGATACGCAGTATTTT,CSVEPLAGPDTQYF
NA,13,TRBV19,TRBJ1-1,NA,TGTGCCAGTAGTATGCGGCAGAACACTGAAGCTTTCTTT,CASSMRQNTEAFF
few,13,TRBV11-2,TRBJ1-1,NA,TGTGCCAGCAGCTTAGGATCGAACACTGAAGCTTTCTTT,CASSLGSNTEAFF
NA,16,TRBV14,TRBJ2-6,NA,TGTGCCAGCAGATCGGACCGGAGCTCTGGGGCCAACGTCCTGACTTTC,CASRSDRSSGANVLTF
NA,15,TRBV27,TRBJ2-3,TRBD1,TGTGCCAGCAGTGCCCGGGACAGGCGCACAGATACGCAGTATTTT,CASSARDRRTDTQYF
once,15,TRBV27,TRBJ2-1,TRBD2,TGTGCCAGCAGTACTATGGGACTAGCGGGAGGGGAGCAGTTCTTC,CASSTMGLAGGEQFF
NA,16,TRBV30,TRBJ2-3,NA,TGTGCCTGGAGTGTAGAACCTAGATGGAGCACAGATACGCAGTATTTT,CAWSVEPRWSTDTQYF
NA,15,TRBV14,TRBJ2-7,TRBD2,TGTGCCAGCAGCCTCCATAGCGGGAGCGGCAACGAGCAGTACTTC,CASSLHSGSGNEQYF
NA,14,TRBV2,TRBJ2-3,TRBD2,TGTGCCAGCACCTCTCGGGCTAGCGGTGAAACGCAGTATTTT,CASTSRASGETQYF
NA,13,TRBV3-1,TRBJ2-2,NA,TGTGCCAGCAGCCAAGATCGGCAGGGGGAGCTGTTTTTT,CASSQDRQGELFF
NA,15,TRBV7-3,TRBJ2-2,NA,TGTGCCAGCAGCCATCAGGTTCTGCCGACCGGGGAGCTGTTTTTT,CASSHQVLPTGELFF
NA,15,TRBV7-9,TRBJ1-2,NA,TGTGCCAGCAGCTTAGCGGCAGGCTCTGGCTATGGCTACACCTTC,CASSLAAGSGYGYTF
NA,13,TRBV28,TRBJ2-7,NA,TGTGCCAGCAGCTCCTACAATAACTACGAGCAGTACTTC,CASSSYNNYEQYF
NA,16,TRBV7-7,TRBJ2-2,TRBD2,TGTGCCAGCAGCTTATCTAGCGGGAGAATCGCCGGGGAGCTGTTTTTT,CASSLSSGRIAGELFF
once,12,TRBV29-1,TRBJ2-7,NA,TGCAGCGTTACTAAGGGGAACTACGAGCAGTACTTC,CSVTKGNYEQYF
few,13,TRBV19,TRBJ1-2,NA,TGTGCCAGTAGTATTGAGGCGGGATATGGCTACACCTTC,CASSIEAGYGYTF
NA,16,TRBV13,TRBJ2-7,TRBD2,TGTGCCAGCAGCCCCCCCGGGACTAGCGGAATCTACGAGCAGTACTTC,CASSPPGTSGIYEQYF
NA,14,TRBV9,TRBJ2-7,TRBD1,TGTGCCAGCAGCGTAGGGGGGACAGCCTACGAGCAGTACTTC,CASSVGGTAYEQYF
NA,13,TRBV30,TRBJ2-7,NA,TGTGCCTGGAGGGCCAGCAAGAGCTACGAGCAGTACTTC,CAWRASKSYEQYF
NA,15,TRBV5-4,TRBJ2-5,NA,TGTGCCAGCAGCTTCTCCCCAACTAACCAAGAGACCCAGTACTTC,CASSFSPTNQETQYF
NA,13,TRBV29-1,TRBJ2-3,NA,TGCAGCATACTCGGAGTGAGCACAGATACGCAGTATTTT,CSILGVSTDTQYF
NA,15,TRBV9,TRBJ2-1,TRBD2,TGTGCCAGCAGCCTGGGACTAGCGGGAGAAGGTGAGCAGTTCTTC,CASSLGLAGEGEQFF
NA,17,TRBV1,TRBJ2-1,NA,TGCACCAGCAGCCAAGGCGGACTAGCGGGGGGCTACAATGAGCAGTTCTTC,CTSSQGGLAGGYNEQFF
NA,13,TRBV30,TRBJ1-1,NA,TGTGCCTGGAGCGGTGACACAGCGGCTGAAGCTTTCTTT,CAWSGDTAAEAFF
NA,14,TRBV28,TRBJ1-2,NA,TGTGCCAGCGCCCATCGTCCAGGGGCCCTTGGCTACACCTTC,CASAHRPGALGYTF
NA,11,TRBV30,TRBJ2-7,NA,TGTGCCTGGGGGGTAAGGGGCGAGCAGTACTTC,CAWGVRGEQYF
NA,18,TRBV6-5,TRBJ1-4,TRBD1,TGTGCCAGCAGTTACTCGGGGACAGGGTTTTCAACTAATGAAAAACTGTTTTTT,CASSYSGTGFSTNEKLFF
NA,15,TRBV6-2/TRBV6-3,TRBJ2-7,TRBD2,TGTGCCAGCAGCGGAACGGGACTAGCGGGAAACGAGCAGTACTTC,CASSGTGLAGNEQYF
NA,14,TRBV4-2,TRBJ2-7,NA,TGTGCCAGCAGCCGCGAGGCCCCCCCGGGCGAGCAGTACTTC,CASSREAPPGEQYF
NA,15,TRBV20-1,TRBJ2-2,NA,TGCAGTGCTAGAGATCAACAGGGCGGCACCGGGGAGCTGTTTTTT,CSARDQQGGTGELFF
NA,16,TRBV5-1,TRBJ2-5,TRBD2,TGCGCCAGCAGCTTGGCTAGCGGGAGGGCCGAAGAGACCCAGTACTTC,CASSLASGRAEETQYF
NA,15,TRBV5-1,TRBJ2-1,NA,TGCGCCAGCAGCCCCCCTGCAACGGCCTACAATGAGCAGTTCTTC,CASSPPATAYNEQFF
NA,11,TRBV30,TRBJ2-3,NA,TGTGCCTGGATTACAGGGTCTACGCAGTATTTT,CAWITGSTQYF
NA,14,TRBV11-2,TRBJ2-5,NA,TGTGCCAGCAGCCCTAAGGCCCCTAAAGAGACCCAGTACTTC,CASSPKAPKETQYF
NA,11,TRBV20-1,TRBJ2-7,NA,TGCAGTGCTAGAGATAACTACGAGCAGTACTTC,CSARDNYEQYF
once,16,TRBV7-9,TRBJ2-7,NA,TGTGCCAGCAGCGTAGCCCTGAGAAGGAGCCTCTACGAGCAGTACTTC,CASSVALRRSLYEQYF